This T cell receptor beta chain was retrieved from a study of T-cell memory formation after mild COVID-19. Study-wide context: There were largely donor-specific TCR clusters. The study's findings and limits: Among CD4+ contracting clones, most were CM and EM, and CD8+ ones EMRA. There were some responding clones in pre-infection memory, which suggested that cross-reactive memory had joined.

In germline, CDR1 is DFQATT, CDR2 SNEGSKA (reference sequence). Trimming took off 6 bases at V and 0 bases at J, with 16 bases between the two ends. CDR3 length: 15 residues. A note on this clonotype: The antigen is unknown.

TCRdb reanalysed the 5' RACE reads using MiXCR and keeps one entry per CDR3 protein. The table shows some 260,000 distinct CDR3 sequences, with around 15% occurring only once. The rearrangement uses TRBV20-1 and TRBJ2-3; D unclear. This TCR derives from a man aged 18 to 30 who had mild COVID-19 (a few samples of this study predate the infection). Cell type and time point are not known. The sample was PBMCs or a T cell subset sorted from them (not recorded which). Written as DNA, the CDR3 is TGCAGTGCCACCCTTCCCCGGTCTAGCACAGATACGCAGTATTTT. Translation gives CSATLPRSSTDTQYF.